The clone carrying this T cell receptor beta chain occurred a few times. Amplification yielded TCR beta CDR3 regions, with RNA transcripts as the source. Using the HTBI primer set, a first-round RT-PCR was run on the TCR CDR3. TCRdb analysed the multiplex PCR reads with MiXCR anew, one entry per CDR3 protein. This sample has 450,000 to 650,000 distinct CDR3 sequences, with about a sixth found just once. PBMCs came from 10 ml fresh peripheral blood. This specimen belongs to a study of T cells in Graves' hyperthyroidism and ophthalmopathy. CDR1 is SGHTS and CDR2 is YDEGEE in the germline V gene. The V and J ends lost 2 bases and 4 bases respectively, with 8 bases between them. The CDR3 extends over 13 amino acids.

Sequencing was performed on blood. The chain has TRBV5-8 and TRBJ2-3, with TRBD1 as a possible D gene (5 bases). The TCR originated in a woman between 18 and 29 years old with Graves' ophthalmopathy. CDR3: CASSFRESDTQYF. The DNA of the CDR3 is TGTGCCAGCAGCTTCAGGGAATCAGATACGCAGTATTTT.